This T cell receptor (beta chain) is from a study of control samples from healthy donors and cancer patients. Deletions cut 6 bases from V and 0 bases from J, with 5 bases between. CDR3 size: 12 residues. Germline V gene lookup returns CDR1 MNHEY and CDR2 SVGAGI. Generated by immunoSEQ multiplex PCR, the TCRdb table keeps only in-frame clones and is missing some. The sample has 190,000 or so clones, just under 95% seen once. This TCR was sampled from a man younger than 35 in good health. The V gene is TRBV6-5, the J gene TRBJ1-2; the D is unclear. The sequenced material came from blood. Here the CDR3 reads CASRASNYGYTF. The DNA for the CDR3 is TGTGCCAGCAGAGCCTCTAACTATGGCTACACCTTC.